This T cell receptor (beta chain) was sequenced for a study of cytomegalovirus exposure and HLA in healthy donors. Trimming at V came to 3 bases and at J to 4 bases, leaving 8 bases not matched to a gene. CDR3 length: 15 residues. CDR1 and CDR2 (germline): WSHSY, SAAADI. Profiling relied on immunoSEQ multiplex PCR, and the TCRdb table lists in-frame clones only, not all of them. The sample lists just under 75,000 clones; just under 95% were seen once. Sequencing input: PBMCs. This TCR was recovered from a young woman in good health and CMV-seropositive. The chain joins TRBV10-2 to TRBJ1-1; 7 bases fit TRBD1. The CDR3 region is CASSDLTGVGTEAFF. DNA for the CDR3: TGCGCCAGCAGTGATTTAACAGGGGTAGGCACTGAAGCTTTCTTT.